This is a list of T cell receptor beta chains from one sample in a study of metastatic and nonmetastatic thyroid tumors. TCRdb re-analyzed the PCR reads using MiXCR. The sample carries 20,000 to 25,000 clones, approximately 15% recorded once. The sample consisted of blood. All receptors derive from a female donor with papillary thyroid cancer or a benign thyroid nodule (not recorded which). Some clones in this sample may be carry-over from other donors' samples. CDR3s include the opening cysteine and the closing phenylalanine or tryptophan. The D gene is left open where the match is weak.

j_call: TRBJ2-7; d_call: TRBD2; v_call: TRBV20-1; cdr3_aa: CSGLGTSANFYEQYF
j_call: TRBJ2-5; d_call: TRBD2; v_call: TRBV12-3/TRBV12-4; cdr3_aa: CASRWTSGRLETQYF
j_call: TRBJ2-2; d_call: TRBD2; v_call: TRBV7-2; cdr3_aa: CASSSIAGGPGTGEPFF
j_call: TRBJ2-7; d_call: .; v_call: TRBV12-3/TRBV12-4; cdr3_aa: CASSLLAAYYEQYF
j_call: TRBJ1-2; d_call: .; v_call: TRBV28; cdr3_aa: CASSLMGSGAYGYTF
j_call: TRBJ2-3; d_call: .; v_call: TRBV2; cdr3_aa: CASSEDPSDLYF
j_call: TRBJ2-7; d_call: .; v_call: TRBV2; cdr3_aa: CASSLRQAQYF
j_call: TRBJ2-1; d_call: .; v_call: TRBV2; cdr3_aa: CASCRGANNEQFF
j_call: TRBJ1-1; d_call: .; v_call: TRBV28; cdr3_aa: CASTSRDGRYTEAFF
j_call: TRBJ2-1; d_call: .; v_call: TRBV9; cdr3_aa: CASSVCSYNEQFF
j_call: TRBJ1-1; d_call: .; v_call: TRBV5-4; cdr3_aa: CASRAARGTEAFF
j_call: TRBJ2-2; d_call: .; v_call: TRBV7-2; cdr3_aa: CASSSFTGELFF
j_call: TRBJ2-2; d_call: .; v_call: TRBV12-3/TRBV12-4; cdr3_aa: CASTLNTGELFF
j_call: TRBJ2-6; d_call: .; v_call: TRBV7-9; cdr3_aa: CASNRIGANVLTF
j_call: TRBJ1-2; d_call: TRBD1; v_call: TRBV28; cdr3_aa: CASRHRQGVSYGYTF
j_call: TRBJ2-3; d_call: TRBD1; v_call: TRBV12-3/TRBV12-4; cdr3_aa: CASSKGQGAMDTQYF
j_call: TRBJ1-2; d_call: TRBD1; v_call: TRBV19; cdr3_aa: CASRQKETGGIYGYTF
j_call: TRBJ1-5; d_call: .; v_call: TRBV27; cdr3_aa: CATGKNRDNQPQHF
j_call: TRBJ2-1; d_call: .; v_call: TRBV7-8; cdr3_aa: CASSYWSLMSVNEQFF
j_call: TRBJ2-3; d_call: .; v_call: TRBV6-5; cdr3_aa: CASSYDSTDTQYF
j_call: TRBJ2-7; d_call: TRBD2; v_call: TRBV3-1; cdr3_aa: CASSQEVGGIGEQYF
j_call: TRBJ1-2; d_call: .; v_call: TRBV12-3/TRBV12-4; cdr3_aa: CASSFGGRSYTF
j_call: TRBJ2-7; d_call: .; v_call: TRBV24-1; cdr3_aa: CATSDRLDSKPYEQYF
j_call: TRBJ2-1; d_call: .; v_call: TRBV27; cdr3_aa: CASSFTRNNEQFF
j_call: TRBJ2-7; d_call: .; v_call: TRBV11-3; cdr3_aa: CASSLYGPNTEQYF
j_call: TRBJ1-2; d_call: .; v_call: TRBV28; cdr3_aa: CASSFPEPLGPNYGYTF
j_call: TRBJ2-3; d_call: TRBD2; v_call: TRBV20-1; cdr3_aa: CSEERAGGTDTQYF
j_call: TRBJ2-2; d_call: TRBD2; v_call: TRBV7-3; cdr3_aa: CASSLLAGTGELFF
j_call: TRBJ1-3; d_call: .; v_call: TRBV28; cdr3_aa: CATRVGHTIYF
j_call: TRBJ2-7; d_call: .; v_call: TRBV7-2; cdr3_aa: CASSLVAVYEQYF
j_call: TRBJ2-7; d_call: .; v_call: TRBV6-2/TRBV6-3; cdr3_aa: CASSYSSSYSSYEQYF
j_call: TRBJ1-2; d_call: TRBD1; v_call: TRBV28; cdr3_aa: CASSGAKAGGFGYTF
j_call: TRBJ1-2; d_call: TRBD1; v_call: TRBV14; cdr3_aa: CASSRQGTGESYTF
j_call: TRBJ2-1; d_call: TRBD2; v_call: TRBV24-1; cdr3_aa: CATSDSSRLAGAEQFF
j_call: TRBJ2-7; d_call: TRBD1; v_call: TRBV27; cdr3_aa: CASSFGQGGSEQYF
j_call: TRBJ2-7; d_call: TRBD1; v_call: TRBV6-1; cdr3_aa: CASERGSGGVGEQYF
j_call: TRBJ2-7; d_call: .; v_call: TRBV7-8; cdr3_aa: CASILNSGYEQYF
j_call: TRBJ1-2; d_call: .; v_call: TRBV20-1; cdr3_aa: CSARDWEGPGYGYTF
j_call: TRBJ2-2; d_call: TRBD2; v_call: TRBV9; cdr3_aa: CASSVAPLAGYTGELFF
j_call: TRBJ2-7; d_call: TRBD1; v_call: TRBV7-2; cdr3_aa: CASSQGTGRAYDQYF
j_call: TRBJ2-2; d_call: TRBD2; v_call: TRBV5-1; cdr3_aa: CASRRSASGVNTGELFF
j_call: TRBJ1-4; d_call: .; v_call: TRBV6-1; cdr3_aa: CASSEASGGARNEKLFF
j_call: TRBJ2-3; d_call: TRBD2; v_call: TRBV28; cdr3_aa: CASSFRQSGTSADTQYF
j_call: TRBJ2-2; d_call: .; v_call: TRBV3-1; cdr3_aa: CASRRSGGGELFF
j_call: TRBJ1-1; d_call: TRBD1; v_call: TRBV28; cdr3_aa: CASSSLGQGRTEAFF
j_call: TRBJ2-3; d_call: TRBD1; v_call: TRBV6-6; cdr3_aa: CASSYLTAGGKDTQYF
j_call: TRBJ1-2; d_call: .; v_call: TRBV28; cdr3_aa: CASKSVMNYGYTF
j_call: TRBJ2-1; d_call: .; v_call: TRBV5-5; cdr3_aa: CASSSSLGKFF
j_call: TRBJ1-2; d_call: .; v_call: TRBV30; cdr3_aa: CAWAGLTHYGYTF
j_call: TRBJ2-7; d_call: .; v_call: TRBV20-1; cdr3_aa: CGYRLVSEQYF
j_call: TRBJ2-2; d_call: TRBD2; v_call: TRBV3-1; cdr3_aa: CASSRKRGNTGELFF
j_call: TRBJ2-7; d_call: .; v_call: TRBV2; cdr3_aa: CASSAPGPQRIYYQYF
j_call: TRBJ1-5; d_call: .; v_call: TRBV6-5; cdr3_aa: CASSYSGSLNQPQHF
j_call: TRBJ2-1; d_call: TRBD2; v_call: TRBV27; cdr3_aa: CASSLSGNPINEQFF
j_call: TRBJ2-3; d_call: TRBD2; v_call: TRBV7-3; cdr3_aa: CASSLRSLSAGGTDTQYF